Below, 30 T cell receptor beta chains from the same sample are listed, as sequenced in a study of identical twins. TCRdb used MiXCR to reprocess the 5' RACE reads, holding one entry per CDR3 protein. Among 450,000 to 500,000 distinct CDR3 sequences listed, 14% were seen once. The same specimen was also included in a second study, on yellow fever vaccine responses in identical twins.

The sequenced sample was CD4+ T cells sorted from blood. Receptor source: a woman aged 18-29 years in good health.

This clonotype showed up just a few times. The chain couples TRBV6-5 to TRBJ1-4, with D unresolved. The CDR3 has 14 amino acids. Germline V gene data show CDR1 as MNHEY and CDR2 as SVGAGI. V lost 3 bases and J 5 bases, leaving 10 bases between the germline ends. Written as DNA, the CDR3 is TGTGCCAGCAGTTATAACAGAAACAATGAAAAACTGTTTTTT. This gives the protein CASSYNRNNEKLFF.

The chain links TRBV5-1 to TRBJ2-5; a possible D gene is TRBD2 (6 bases). The CDR3 is made up of 15 amino acids. Trimming removed 0 bases from V and 2 bases from J, with 11 bases in between. Germline V gene lookup returns CDR1 SGHRS and CDR2 YFSETQ. CDR3 loop: CASSLAGDPQETQYF. In DNA form, the CDR3 reads TGCGCCAGCAGCTTGGCGGGGGATCCACAAGAGACCCAGTACTTC.

This clonotype was detected many times. V is TRBV5-1 and J is TRBJ2-5; D is unresolved. Germline CDR1 SGHRS, CDR2 YFSETQ. The CDR3 loop spans 14 amino acids. V was cut by 0 bases and J by 3 bases, with 9 bases left in between. The CDR3 is CASSLGAAKETQYF. CDR3 nucleotides: TGCGCCAGCAGCTTGGGGGCAGCGAAAGAGACCCAGTACTTC. Variable domain in full (rest from reference TRBV5-1 and TRBJ2-5): KAGVTQTPRYLIKTRGQQVTLSCSPISGHRSVSWYQQTPGQGLQFLFEYFSETQRNKGNFPGRFSGRQFSNSRSEMNVSTLELGDSALYLCASSLGAAKETQYFGPGTRLLVL.

The V call is TRBV20-1, the J call TRBJ2-4; the D gene is possibly TRBD2 (6 bases). The CDR3 spans 15 residues. The V end lost 0 bases, the J end lost 0 bases, and 9 bases lay between the germline ends. CDR1 is DFQATT, CDR2 SNEGSKA, per germline (reference sequence). CDR3 in DNA: TGCAGTGCTAGAGATGGGGGGATAGCCAAAAACATTCAGTACTTC. Translating gives CSARDGGIAKNIQYF.

This clonotype appeared a few times. The V and J genes are TRBV14 and TRBJ1-6; no definite D call. The CDR3 runs 13 residues. The V gene's germline CDR1 is SGHDN and CDR2 FVKESK. Deletions cut 1 base from V and 13 bases from J, with 11 bases between. The CDR3 coding sequence is TGTGCCAGCAGCCAAGTAAGGTACGGTCCCCTCCACTTT. Protein: CASSQVRYGPLHF. Supplemented by reference TRBV14 and TRBJ1-6, the full variable domain reads EAGVTQFPSHSVIEKGQTVTLRCDPISGHDNLYWYRRVMGKEIKFLLHFVKESKQDESGMPNNRFLAERTGGTYSTLKVQPAELEDSGVYFCASSQVRYGPLHFGNGTRLTVT.

The chain combines TRBV20-1 with TRBJ2-7, with 12 bases that match TRBD2. The CDR3 totals 13 residues. Per germline, CDR1 DFQATT and CDR2 SNEGSKA (reference sequence). Germline trimming cut 6 bases from V and 2 bases from J; bases unmatched to any gene: 2. DNA for the CDR3: TGCAGTGCGCCTAGCGGGGGGGCCTACGAGCAGTACTTC. As protein: CSAPSGGAYEQYF.

This clonotype appeared a few times. The chain couples TRBV21-1 to TRBJ2-5; the D segment call TRBD2 is taken from the table without a DNA check. TRBV21-1 is marked as a pseudogene. The CDR3 is made up of 12 amino acids. The chain's CDR3 is CAILGLQETQYF. The CDR3 nucleotides are TGTGCCATCTTGGGCCTGCAAGAGACCCAGTACTTC.

This clonotype was picked up a small number of times. This chain joins TRBV6-5 and TRBJ2-5; 9 nucleotides align to TRBD1. Germline V gives CDR1 MNHEY, CDR2 SVGAGI. V was pared by 0 bases and J by 8 bases, with 4 bases of the junction left unmatched. CDR3 length: 14 residues. The CDR3 nucleotides read TGTGCCAGCAGTTACTCGGGACAGGGAGGAACCCAGTACTTC. This sequence encodes CASSYSGQGGTQYF.

The V call is TRBV6-1, the J call TRBJ2-1, with D possibly being TRBD1 (7 bases). The V gene's germline CDR1 is MNHNS and CDR2 SASEGT. The CDR3 is 13 amino acids. Deletions cut 11 bases from V and 6 bases from J, with 17 bases between. CDR3 in DNA: TGTGCCTCATACTACAGGGGAGGCAATGAGCAGTTCTTC. This codes for CASYYRGGNEQFF.

This clonotype was seen a few times. This chain joins TRBV28 and TRBJ2-4, with D possibly matching TRBD1 (6 bases). Trimming took off 5 bases at V and 6 bases at J, with 11 bases between the two ends. Germline V lookup: CDR1 MDHEN, CDR2 SYDVKM. The CDR3 is made up of 13 amino acids. Here the CDR3 reads CASSPPDRNIQYF. CDR3 nucleotide sequence: TGTGCCAGCAGTCCACCGGACAGAAACATTCAGTACTTC.

The rearrangement links TRBV5-1 to TRBJ2-7, with D possibly being TRBD1 (6 bases). V lost 6 bases, J lost 0 bases, and 13 bases lay in between. The length of the CDR3 is 14 residues. CDR1 is SGHRS and CDR2 is YFSETQ in the germline V gene. CDR3 loop: CASKLGQSSYEQYF. For the CDR3, the DNA is TGCGCCAGCAAACTCGGACAGTCCTCCTACGAGCAGTACTTC.

The chain employs TRBV12-5 and TRBJ2-3, with 11 bases that match TRBD1. Germline V gene lookup returns CDR1 LGHNT and CDR2 FRNRAP. The CDR3 spans 19 residues. The J segment lost 3 bases and the V segment lost 0 bases, leaving 11 bases of the junction unmatched. CDR3 nucleotides: TGTGCTAGTGGTTTGGTACTAGGACAGGGGGCGCACGTAACAGATACGCAGTATTTT. Protein sequence: CASGLVLGQGAHVTDTQYF.

The rearrangement uses TRBV5-6 and TRBJ2-5; D unclear. Between the trimmed V and J ends, which lost 4 bases and 6 bases, there was a span of 25 bases. Germline V gives CDR1 SGHDT, CDR2 YYEEEE. CDR3 length: 17 residues. The CDR3 loop reads CASSPRRRTTIVKTQYF. Written as DNA, the CDR3 is TGTGCCAGCAGCCCGCGCCGACGTACGACCATCGTGAAGACCCAGTACTTC.

The chain uses TRBV29-1 and TRBJ1-1; TRBD1 matches 8 bases. The ends lost 6 bases at V and 0 bases at J; junction bases unmatched: 6. The CDR3 spans 14 residues. CDR1 SQVTM and CDR2 ANQGSEA come from the germline V gene. The CDR3: CSVTTGGVNTEAFF. In DNA, the CDR3 is TGCAGCGTCACAACAGGGGGTGTGAACACTGAAGCTTTCTTT.

This clonotype was recorded a few times. CDR3: CASRRLAGEGNEQFF. The CDR3 bases are TGCGCCAGCAGACGACTAGCGGGAGAAGGCAATGAGCAGTTCTTC. V gene TRBV5-1 combines with J gene TRBJ2-1, with TRBD2 matching over 12 bases. Germline V gives CDR1 SGHRS, CDR2 YFSETQ. The trim removed 5 bases at V and 6 bases at J, leaving 6 bases unmatched. The CDR3 spans 15 residues.

The chain has TRBV7-9 and TRBJ2-5, with 8 bases identical to TRBD2. V gave up 4 bases and J gave up 2 bases; unmatched junction bases: 9. The CDR3 extends over 16 amino acids. The germline V gene has CDR1 SEHNR and CDR2 FQNEAQ (reference sequence). CDR3 in DNA: TGTGCCAGCAGCTGGGGGACTTCTAGCGGGCAAGAGACCCAGTACTTC. Protein sequence: CASSWGTSSGQETQYF.

This clonotype has a handful of counts. CDR3 sequence reads: CASSQDSGRGNEQFF. CDR3 DNA sequence: TGTGCCAGCAGCCAAGATAGCGGGAGGGGCAATGAGCAGTTCTTC. The gene calls are TRBV4-2 and TRBJ2-1; 11 positions match TRBD2. Germline CDR1 is LGHNA and CDR2 is YNFKEQ. V lost 0 bases and J lost 6; bases outside the gene matches: 1. The CDR3 is 15 amino acids.

This clonotype came up a few times. This chain links TRBV11-2 with TRBJ2-3, with TRBD2 matching 10 bases. This CDR3 region has 18 residues. Looked up from germline, CDR1 is SGHAT and CDR2 is FQNNGV. The trim removed 6 bases at V and 3 bases at J, leaving 15 bases unmatched. The CDR3 sequence: CASRQNLRIAGGTDTQYF. The CDR3 region has the DNA TGTGCCAGCAGACAAAATCTCAGAATAGCGGGAGGTACAGATACGCAGTATTTT. Full variable domain (rest looked up from reference TRBV11-2 and TRBJ2-3): EAGVAQSPRYKIIEKRQSVAFWCNPISGHATLYWYQQILGQGPKLLIQFQNNGVVDDSQLPKDRFSAERLKGVDSTLKIQPAKLEDSAVYLCASRQNLRIAGGTDTQYFGPGTRLTVL.

This clonotype was picked up many times. The rearrangement uses TRBV20-1 and TRBJ2-1; TRBD2 aligns across 13 bases. After removal of 3 bases from V and 2 bases from J, the junction contained 1 base not matched to a gene. Germline CDR1 DFQATT, CDR2 SNEGSKA (reference sequence). The CDR3 consists of 15 residues. As DNA, the CDR3 is TGCAGTGCTAGGGGACTAGCGGGACCCTACAATGAGCAGTTCTTC. Protein: CSARGLAGPYNEQFF.

The chain recombines TRBV5-6 with TRBJ2-1, with D unclear. The CDR3 sequence is 12 residues long. Germline assignment: CDR1 SGHDT and CDR2 YYEEEE. V was shortened by 3 bases and J by 7 bases, with 8 bases between the two germline ends. The CDR3 DNA is TGTGCCAGCAGCTCTAAGAGGAATGAGCAGTTCTTC. Translated, it gives CASSSKRNEQFF.

The chain has TRBV20-1 and TRBJ2-5, with D perhaps TRBD2 (5 bases). The length of the CDR3 is 13 residues. V was shortened by 0 bases and J by 7 bases, with 12 bases between the two germline ends. Germline assignment: CDR1 DFQATT and CDR2 SNEGSKA (reference sequence). The CDR3 DNA follows: TGCAGTGCTAGAGATCCCCTCCGGGGGACCCAGTACTTC. Its protein is CSARDPLRGTQYF.

A few counts support this clonotype. This rearrangement joins TRBV7-9 to TRBJ2-7; maybe TRBD1 (6 bases). This CDR3 is built from 14 residues. The V and J ends lost 0 bases and 6 bases respectively, with 12 bases between them. CDR1 SEHNR and CDR2 FQNEAQ come from the germline V gene (reference sequence). The CDR3 protein is CASSLAATGSEQYF. DNA for the CDR3: TGTGCCAGCAGCTTAGCGGCCACAGGGAGCGAGCAGTACTTC. The entire variable domain, with the rest obtained from reference TRBV7-9 and TRBJ2-7, is as follows: DTGVSQNPRHKITKRGQNVTFRCDPISEHNRLYWYRQTLGQGPEFLTYFQNEAQLEKSRLLSDRFSAERPKGSFSTLEIQRTEQGDSAMYLCASSLAATGSEQYFGPGTRLTVT.

CDR3 region: CASRVSRGPSYEQYF. Here the CDR3 DNA reads TGTGCCAGCAGGGTCTCGAGAGGGCCCTCCTACGAGCAGTACTTC. This rearrangement joins TRBV27 to TRBJ2-7; D is possibly TRBD2 (5 bases). Germline assignment: CDR1 MNHEY and CDR2 SMNVEV (reference sequence). Trimming took 6 bases from V and 0 from J, leaving 15 bases between them. This CDR3 comprises 15 residues.

This clonotype was counted a few times. Here the CDR3 reads CASSQGLVSYGYTF. The CDR3 nucleotides are TGTGCCAGCTCCCAGGGGCTGGTAAGCTATGGCTACACCTTC. This rearrangement joins TRBV3-1 to TRBJ1-2; maybe TRBD1 (6 bases). From germline, CDR1 is LGHDT and CDR2 YNNKEL (reference sequence). The CDR3 runs 14 residues. Trimming stripped 8 bases from V and 4 bases from J, with 17 bases between.

This clonotype was detected only a few times. The CDR3: CAIASGRDNTGELFF. The CDR3 nucleotides are TGTGCCATTGCAAGCGGGAGAGATAACACCGGGGAGCTGTTTTTT. The chain combines TRBV10-3 with TRBJ2-2; 8 bases agree with TRBD2. This CDR3 has 15 residues. V shed 9 bases, J shed 2 bases, and the junction held 8 bases outside the gene matches. Germline-derived CDR1 and CDR2 are ENHRY and SYGVKD.

Many counts were recorded for this clonotype. The rearrangement uses TRBV9 and TRBJ2-5, with 13 nucleotides matching TRBD2. V was clipped by 3 bases and J by 7 bases; unmatched bases: 6. The CDR3 spans 15 residues. The germline gives CDR1 SGDLS, CDR2 YYNGEE. CDR3 sequence reads: CASSATSGGAVTQYF. The CDR3 region has the DNA TGTGCCAGCAGCGCCACTAGCGGGGGGGCGGTGACCCAGTACTTC.

This clonotype was seen ten or more times. V usage is TRBV2 and J usage is TRBJ1-1; no clear D gene. There are 11 residues in the CDR3. V lost 6 bases to trimming and J lost 8 bases, with 10 bases between them. Germline V gene lookup returns CDR1 SNHLY and CDR2 FYNNEI. The CDR3 DNA sequence: TGTGCCAGCAGGGTCGGACTAGAAGCTTTCTTT. Translated, it gives CASRVGLEAFF.

The chain combines TRBV9 with TRBJ2-5; D may be TRBD1 (5 bases). The germline V gene has CDR1 SGDLS and CDR2 YYNGEE. The CDR3 is made up of 14 amino acids. V lost 3 bases, J lost 5 bases, and 14 bases lay in between. The CDR3, as DNA: TGTGCCAGCAGCGGATCAGGGTCCCGGGAGACCCAGTACTTC. Translated: CASSGSGSRETQYF.

CDR3 residues: CASNPTGETGANVLTF. Written as DNA, the CDR3 is TGTGCCAGCAACCCGACAGGGGAGACTGGGGCCAACGTCCTGACTTTC. This rearrangement joins TRBV7-8 to TRBJ2-6; TRBD1 matches at 8 bases. CDR1 is SGHVS, CDR2 FQNEAQ, per germline. The CDR3 length is 16 residues. J lost 2 bases, V lost 7 bases, and 7 bases had no gene match. Filled out from reference TRBV7-8 and TRBJ2-6, the complete variable domain reads GAGVSQSPRYKVAKRGQDVALRCDPISGHVSLFWYQQALGQGPEFLTYFQNEAQLDKSGLPSDRFFAERPEGSVSTLKIQRTQQEDSAVYLCASNPTGETGANVLTFGAGSRLTVL.

This clonotype was seen only a few times. The chain joins TRBV7-8 to TRBJ2-3; possibly TRBD1 for D (6 bases). CDR1 is SGHVS, CDR2 FQNEAQ, per germline. Trimming pared 0 bases from V and 0 bases from J, leaving 10 bases between. CDR3 length equals 16 residues. CDR3 protein: CASSLAAGASTDTQYF. The CDR3 DNA sequence: TGTGCCAGCAGCTTAGCGGCAGGGGCAAGCACAGATACGCAGTATTTT.